A single sample gave rise to the 19 T cell receptor beta chains below, sequenced in a study of OX40 agonist ivuxolimab in advanced cancers. The protocol was immunoSEQ multiplex PCR, while the TCRdb copy is restricted to in-frame clones and leaves out a portion. Among tens of thousands of clones listed, over 80% were seen once. This sample comprised CD4+ or CD8+ T cells sorted from blood, obtained in a trial of the OX40 agonist ivuxolimab. These receptors originate from an adult with an advanced solid tumor such as melanoma, head and neck, liver or kidney cancer.

The rearrangement joins TRBV2 to TRBJ2-7; possible D gene TRBD2, 6 bases. Per the germline V gene, CDR1 is SNHLY and CDR2 is FYNNEI. Trimming took off 1 base at V and 5 bases at J, with 18 bases between the two ends. CDR3 length: 16 amino acids. The CDR3 coding sequence is TGTGCCAGCAGTGAAGGGTGGGCTAGCGAAGGGAACGAGCAGTACTTC. Encoded protein: CASSEGWASEGNEQYF.

This clone was recorded a few times. The CDR3 DNA sequence: TGTGCCAGCAGCTTAGGGGGAGGGATTTACGCTGGAAACACCATATATTTT. Amino acid sequence: CASSLGGGIYAGNTIYF. The rearrangement links TRBV7-9 to TRBJ1-3; no definite D call. The CDR3 has 17 amino acids. Germline lookup yields CDR1 SEHNR and CDR2 FQNEAQ (reference sequence). Trimming took 1 base from V and 2 from J, leaving 15 bases between them.

V and J are TRBV5-3 and TRBJ2-1; D perhaps matches TRBD2 (6 bases). TRBV5-3 is designated an ORF whose function remains uncertain. The V end lost 6 bases, the J end lost 0 bases, and 22 bases lay between the germline ends. The CDR3 sequence is 18 residues long. CDR3 sequence (DNA): TGTGCCAGAAAGAGGCCTTTAGGGAGGTCGAGCTCCTACAATGAGCAGTTCTTC. It encodes CARKRPLGRSSSYNEQFF.

The chain uses TRBV7-8 and TRBJ2-1, with 7 positions matching TRBD1. V lost 3 bases and J lost 0; bases outside the gene matches: 8. The CDR3 extends over 17 amino acids. Germline V gene lookup returns CDR1 SGHVS and CDR2 FQNEAQ. DNA for the CDR3: TGTGCCAGCAGCTTTACCCCCCCAGGGGGCTCCTACAATGAGCAGTTCTTC. This codes for CASSFTPPGGSYNEQFF.

The chain combines TRBV19 with TRBJ1-5, with D unresolved. The CDR3 is 14 residues long. Germline-derived CDR1 and CDR2 are LNHDA and SQIVND (reference sequence). The V and J ends lost 4 bases and 2 bases respectively, with 9 bases between them. The CDR3 DNA follows: TGTGCCAGTAGTACCGTTATGGGCAATCAGCCCCAGCATTTT. Translating it yields CASSTVMGNQPQHF.

The chain employs TRBV5-5 and TRBJ1-5, with TRBD1 as a possible D gene (5 bases). The V gene's germline CDR1 is SGHKS and CDR2 YYEKEE (reference sequence). This CDR3 has 15 amino acids. V was trimmed by 0 bases and J by 7 bases, leaving 14 bases between them. CDR3 loop: CASSLAGTLDQPQHF. DNA for the CDR3: TGTGCCAGCAGCTTGGCCGGGACCCTCGACCAGCCCCAGCATTTT.

This chain connects TRBV10-3 to TRBJ2-7; 13 bases agree with TRBD2. With V trimmed by 8 bases and J by 2 bases, 0 bases remained unmatched. Per germline, CDR1 ENHRY and CDR2 SYGVKD. The CDR3 covers 13 residues. The CDR3 sequence is CAIGTSGTYEQYF. CDR3 sequence (DNA): TGTGCCATCGGGACTAGCGGGACCTACGAGCAGTACTTC.

The chain links TRBV6-5 to TRBJ1-5, with TRBD1 identical over 7 bases. CDR3 length equals 14 residues. CDR1 and CDR2 from the germline V gene are MNHEY and SVGAGI. V lost 0 bases, J lost 7 bases, and 3 bases stayed unmatched. CDR3 sequence (DNA): TGTGCCAGCAGTTACTCGATAGGGGGCCAGCCCCAGCATTTT. It is translated as CASSYSIGGQPQHF.

The chain is built from TRBV9 and TRBJ2-1, with D maybe TRBD2 (7 bases). V was pared by 4 bases and J by 0 bases, with 14 bases between. Looked up from germline, CDR1 is SGDLS and CDR2 is YYNGEE. CDR3 length: 16 residues. CDR3 loop: CASSPRGASSYNEQFF. The CDR3 DNA reads as TGTGCCAGCAGCCCCCGGGGGGCGAGCTCCTACAATGAGCAGTTCTTC.

This clone came up once. The rearrangement links TRBV6-4 to TRBJ1-1; TRBD1 agrees at 9 bases. This CDR3 region has 14 residues. Trimming took 6 bases from V and 2 from J; bases not matched to a gene: 4. The germline CDR1 and CDR2 sequences are MRHNA and SNTAGT. CDR3 loop: CASRVQGANTEAFF. The CDR3 DNA is TGTGCCAGCAGGGTACAGGGGGCCAACACTGAAGCTTTCTTT.

The V call is TRBV6-5, the J call TRBJ2-7; the D gene is possibly TRBD2 (5 bases). The CDR3 is 14 residues long. V lost 6 bases and J 6 bases, leaving 18 bases between the germline ends. CDR1 and CDR2 from the germline V gene are MNHEY and SVGAGI. Written as DNA, the CDR3 is TGTGCCAGCAGAGGCATGACGGAGCGGCTCGAGCAGTACTTC. This translates into CASRGMTERLEQYF.

The chain is built from TRBV11-3 and TRBJ2-6; D gene uncertain. Germline values: CDR1 SGHNT, CDR2 YENEEA. This CDR3 is 18 amino acids long. Trimming stripped 5 bases from V and 5 bases from J, with 22 bases between. The CDR3 DNA reads TGTGCCAGCAGCCATCAATACGATCGACAAAGTCGGGCCAACGTCCTGACTTTC. Protein sequence: CASSHQYDRQSRANVLTF.

Only one count was recorded for this clone. This rearrangement joins TRBV6-6 to TRBJ1-5; D unclear. This CDR3 is 14 amino acids long. The germline CDR1 and CDR2 sequences are MNHNY and SVGAGI (reference sequence). With 6 bases removed from V and 7 bases from J, the gap between germline ends came to 16 bases. The CDR3 here is CASSPQLENQPQHF. The CDR3 DNA reads TGTGCCAGCAGCCCACAGCTTGAAAACCAGCCCCAGCATTTT.

The chain recombines TRBV25-1 with TRBJ1-2; 8 positions agree with TRBD1. CDR3 size: 18 residues. Germline V gene data show CDR1 as MGHDK and CDR2 as SYGVNS. V trimming: 4 bases; J trimming: 2 bases; junction bases outside the gene matches: 15. The CDR3 is CASSGIGTGPSINYGYTF. Written as DNA, the CDR3 is TGTGCCAGCAGTGGAATCGGGACAGGTCCCTCAATAAACTATGGCTACACCTTC.

V is TRBV15 and J is TRBJ2-7, with D possibly being TRBD2 (6 bases). The V gene's germline CDR1 is LNHNV and CDR2 YYDKDF (reference sequence). V lost 0 bases and J lost 2, with 20 bases in between. The CDR3 runs to 18 residues. CDR3 DNA: TGTGCCACCAGCAGAGATGGTTGGGGGGAGAATCGACCCTACGAGCAGTACTTC. Protein: CATSRDGWGENRPYEQYF.

This sequence joins TRBV7-2 and TRBJ2-7, with 9 bases lining up with TRBD2. Germline trimming cut 2 bases from V and 2 bases from J; bases unmatched to any gene: 13. This CDR3 has 18 amino acids. CDR1 SGHTA and CDR2 FQGNSA come from the germline V gene. CDR3 in DNA: TGTGCCAGCAGCTTAACAATAGCGGGAGCGGCCCCCCCCTACGAGCAGTACTTC. Translated: CASSLTIAGAAPPYEQYF.

The rearrangement uses TRBV11-3 and TRBJ2-5, with D possibly being TRBD1 or TRBD2 (5 bases each). The V gene's germline CDR1 is SGHNT and CDR2 YENEEA. The CDR3 consists of 14 residues. Trimming left V 5 bases short and J 3 bases short, with 13 bases between. Written as DNA, the CDR3 is TGTGCCAGCAGCCAAGACGGGGCCGAAGAGACCCAGTACTTC. Translating gives CASSQDGAEETQYF.

V is TRBV2 and J is TRBJ2-5; tentatively, D is TRBD1 or TRBD2 (5 bases each). CDR1 and CDR2 from the germline V gene are SNHLY and FYNNEI. This CDR3 contains 15 residues. V lost 0 bases and J lost 2, with 10 bases in between. The CDR3 DNA follows: TGTGCCAGCAGTGAAGCTTGGGGGAGACAAGAGACCCAGTACTTC. It is translated as CASSEAWGRQETQYF.

The chain uses TRBV30 and TRBJ2-4; D is unresolved. The V end was cut by 3 bases, the J end by 9 bases, with 12 bases between. The CDR3 consists of 12 residues. Germline V CDR1 and CDR2: GTSNPN, SVGIG (reference sequence). CDR3 nucleotide sequence: TGTGCCTGGAGCGCGTCTACATCCATTCAGTACTTC. This codes for CAWSASTSIQYF.